The rows below give T cell receptor beta chains drawn from one sample of a study of blood T cell repertoires in COVID-19. This table comes from immunoSEQ multiplex PCR, and its TCRdb copy is limited to in-frame clones, with some not included. The sample holds fewer than 350,000 clones; approximately 84% are singletons and the top ten take 2% to 2.5%. Sequenced input: peripheral blood. These receptors all come from a woman aged 30 to 39 who had recovered from COVID-19. CDR3s include the opening cysteine and the closing phenylalanine or tryptophan. The D gene is left open where the match is weak. Not every row has a clone size; where given, it reads once, few, many or a size class.

D: -
J: TRBJ1-6
V: TRBV12-5
size: -
CDR3: CASGDAKPDGSSYNSPLHF
DNA: TGTGCTAGTGGCGACGCGAAACCGGACGGGAGCTCCTATAATTCACCCCTCCACTTT

D: -
J: TRBJ1-1
V: TRBV19
size: -
CDR3: CASSPGAGNTEAFF
DNA: TGTGCCAGTAGCCCAGGGGCCGGGAACACTGAAGCTTTCTTT

D: -
J: TRBJ2-7
V: TRBV5-4
size: -
CDR3: CASSLQDSYEQYF
DNA: TGTGCCAGCAGCTTACAGGACTCCTACGAGCAGTACTTC

D: -
J: TRBJ2-1
V: TRBV12-3/TRBV12-4
size: -
CDR3: CASSLGGNEQFF
DNA: TGTGCCAGCAGCCTAGGGGGAAATGAGCAGTTCTTC

D: -
J: TRBJ2-7
V: TRBV2
size: -
CDR3: CASSEGEVYEQYF
DNA: TGTGCCAGCAGTGAAGGCGAAGTCTACGAGCAGTACTTC

D: TRBD2
J: TRBJ2-7
V: TRBV28
size: once
CDR3: CASRTTGGGYEQYF
DNA: TGTGCCAGCCGAACAACGGGAGGAGGGTACGAGCAGTACTTC

D: -
J: TRBJ2-2
V: TRBV7-6
size: -
CDR3: CASTDSPTGELFF
DNA: TGTGCCAGCACCGACAGTCCCACCGGGGAGCTGTTTTTT

D: TRBD2
J: TRBJ2-3
V: TRBV7-9
size: -
CDR3: CASSSSGGDTQYF
DNA: TGTGCCAGCAGCTCTAGCGGGGGGGACACGCAGTATTTT

D: -
J: TRBJ2-3
V: TRBV28
size: -
CDR3: CASSSRLSLTDTQYF
DNA: TGTGCCAGCAGTTCGAGATTATCTCTCACAGATACGCAGTATTTT

D: -
J: TRBJ2-3
V: TRBV6-2/TRBV6-3
size: -
CDR3: CASSSISTDTQYF
DNA: TGTGCCAGCAGTTCTATTTCCACAGATACGCAGTATTTT

D: -
J: TRBJ1-1
V: TRBV7-7
size: once
CDR3: CAQTARTGGAFF
DNA: TGTGCCCAAACAGCAAGGACCGGGGGAGCTTTCTTT

D: -
J: TRBJ2-6
V: TRBV25-1
size: -
CDR3: CASSEAGASGANVLTF
DNA: TGTGCCAGCAGTGAGGCGGGCGCCTCTGGGGCCAACGTCCTGACTTTC

D: -
J: TRBJ2-6
V: TRBV19
size: -
CDR3: CASSSPPSGANVLTF
DNA: TGTGCCAGTAGTTCTCCCCCCTCTGGGGCCAACGTCCTGACTTTC

D: -
J: TRBJ1-2
V: TRBV7-9
size: -
CDR3: CASSLHRIRPSYGYTF
DNA: TGTGCCAGCAGCTTACATCGGATACGGCCTAGCTATGGCTACACCTTC

D: -
J: TRBJ1-1
V: TRBV3-1/TRBV3-2
size: once
CDR3: CASSQSRGDPTEAFF
DNA: TGTGCCAGCAGCCAATCCCGGGGGGACCCCACTGAAGCTTTCTTT

D: TRBD1
J: TRBJ2-7
V: TRBV3-1/TRBV3-2
size: -
CDR3: CASSETGGGYEEQYF
DNA: TGTGCCAGCAGCGAAACAGGGGGCGGTTATGAAGAGCAGTACTTC

D: -
J: TRBJ2-3
V: TRBV24-1
size: -
CDR3: CATSDPGDSTDTQYF
DNA: TGTGCCACCAGTGATCCAGGGGATAGCACAGATACGCAGTATTTT

D: TRBD1
J: TRBJ1-2
V: TRBV28
size: -
CDR3: CASSLRDRGAYGYTF
DNA: TGTGCCAGCAGTTTACGGGACAGGGGCGCCTATGGCTACACCTTC

D: -
J: TRBJ2-7
V: TRBV2
size: -
CDR3: CASKGLVYEQYF
DNA: TGTGCCAGCAAGGGACTCGTCTACGAGCAGTACTTC

D: -
J: TRBJ1-3
V: TRBV6-5
size: -
CDR3: CASRSGYSGNTIYF
DNA: TGTGCCAGCCGGTCGGGATACTCTGGAAACACCATATATTTT

D: -
J: TRBJ2-2
V: TRBV6-5
size: -
CDR3: CASQRGRIGELFF
DNA: TGTGCCAGCCAAAGGGGCCGGATCGGGGAGCTGTTTTTT

D: -
J: TRBJ1-5
V: TRBV4-3
size: -
CDR3: CASSQDAYRDKARDQPQHF
DNA: TGCGCCAGCAGCCAAGATGCTTACAGGGACAAAGCGCGAGATCAGCCCCAGCATTTT

D: TRBD2
J: TRBJ2-7
V: TRBV4-3
size: once
CDR3: CASSQGSPGSLAGGPGEQYF
DNA: TGCGCCAGCAGCCAAGGATCCCCAGGAAGCTTAGCGGGAGGGCCCGGCGAGCAGTACTTC

D: TRBD1
J: TRBJ1-1
V: TRBV5-1
size: -
CDR3: CASSFRAGQGDTEAFF
DNA: TGCGCCAGCAGCTTTCGAGCGGGACAGGGGGACACTGAAGCTTTCTTT

D: -
J: TRBJ1-6
V: TRBV5-1
size: -
CDR3: CASSPDRDPARSPLHF
DNA: TGCGCCAGCAGCCCAGACCGGGATCCTGCTAGGTCACCCCTCCACTTT

D: -
J: TRBJ2-1
V: TRBV13
size: -
CDR3: CASSISAQHLNNEQFF
DNA: TGTGCCAGCAGCATATCCGCCCAACACCTTAACAATGAGCAGTTCTTC

D: TRBD2
J: TRBJ2-1
V: TRBV7-3
size: -
CDR3: CASSTTSATYNEQFF
DNA: TGTGCCAGCAGCACAACTAGCGCTACCTACAATGAGCAGTTCTTC

D: -
J: TRBJ2-7
V: TRBV7-2
size: -
CDR3: CASSPTGGPSQQYF
DNA: TGTGCCAGCAGCCCCACGGGCGGGCCCTCGCAGCAGTACTTC

D: -
J: TRBJ2-7
V: TRBV3-1/TRBV3-2
size: -
CDR3: CASSPNSYEQYF
DNA: TGTGCCAGCAGCCCCAACTCCTACGAGCAGTACTTC

D: -
J: TRBJ2-7
V: TRBV13
size: -
CDR3: CASSLVSGNYEQYF
DNA: TGTGCCAGCAGCTTAGTTTCAGGGAACTACGAGCAGTACTTC

D: TRBD2
J: TRBJ2-1
V: TRBV7-3
size: -
CDR3: CASPGLAGVRKQFF
DNA: TGTGCCAGCCCGGGACTAGCGGGAGTACGCAAGCAGTTCTTC

D: -
J: TRBJ1-1
V: TRBV5-1
size: -
CDR3: CASSLERGGITEAFF
DNA: TGCGCCAGCAGCTTGGAACGGGGAGGTATCACTGAAGCTTTCTTT

D: -
J: TRBJ1-1
V: TRBV4-2
size: -
CDR3: CASSQVRGYTEAFF
DNA: TGTGCCAGCAGCCAAGTTCGGGGGTACACTGAAGCTTTCTTT

D: -
J: TRBJ1-3
V: TRBV18
size: -
CDR3: CASSPSENGNTIYF
DNA: TGTGCCAGCTCACCGTCGGAGAATGGAAACACCATATATTTT

D: TRBD2
J: TRBJ2-4
V: TRBV7-2
size: -
CDR3: CASSRRLAGGGGNIQYF
DNA: TGTGCCAGCAGCCGCAGACTAGCGGGAGGCGGGGGAAACATTCAGTACTTC

D: TRBD2
J: TRBJ2-7
V: TRBV28
size: -
CDR3: CASCTTSRYEQYF
DNA: TGTGCCAGCTGTACGACTAGCCGCTACGAGCAGTACTTC

D: TRBD2
J: TRBJ2-1
V: TRBV7-2
size: once
CDR3: CASSSSGVLQFF
DNA: TGTGCCAGCAGCTCTAGCGGGGTCTTGCAGTTCTTC

D: -
J: TRBJ1-4
V: TRBV7-2
size: -
CDR3: CASSGRDGGNEKLFF
DNA: TGTGCCAGCAGCGGGAGGGACGGGGGAAATGAAAAACTGTTTTTT

D: -
J: TRBJ2-7
V: TRBV7-9
size: -
CDR3: CASSPSPAAEQYF
DNA: TGTGCCAGCAGCCCTAGCCCGGCGGCCGAGCAGTACTTC

D: -
J: TRBJ1-5
V: TRBV19
size: -
CDR3: CASSTGQYSNQPQHF
DNA: TGTGCCAGTAGTACTGGACAGTATAGCAATCAGCCCCAGCATTTT

D: -
J: TRBJ1-5
V: TRBV15
size: -
CDR3: CATSSWGGPEFQPQHF
DNA: TGTGCCACCAGCAGTTGGGGGGGACCGGAATTTCAGCCCCAGCATTTT

D: -
J: TRBJ2-1
V: TRBV28
size: -
CDR3: CASSLGGDYNEQFF
DNA: TGTGCCAGCAGCCTCGGGGGAGATTACAATGAGCAGTTCTTC

D: -
J: TRBJ1-6
V: TRBV5-1
size: -
CDR3: CASSLQFGGNRNSPLHF
DNA: TGCGCCAGCAGCTTGCAATTTGGAGGGAACCGAAATTCACCCCTCCACTTT

D: -
J: TRBJ2-2
V: TRBV28
size: -
CDR3: CASSYPQGSVFPGELFF
DNA: TGTGCCAGCAGTTATCCCCAGGGGTCGGTTTTTCCCGGGGAGCTGTTTTTT

D: -
J: TRBJ2-5
V: TRBV7-2
size: -
CDR3: CASLLSGEETQYF
DNA: TGTGCCAGTCTGTTGAGTGGGGAGGAGACCCAGTACTTC

D: -
J: TRBJ1-2
V: TRBV5-6
size: -
CDR3: CASSLAAGSYGYTF
DNA: TGTGCCAGCAGCTTGGCGGCGGGCAGCTATGGCTACACCTTC

D: TRBD1
J: TRBJ1-6
V: TRBV19
size: -
CDR3: CASSPGTAFNSPLHF
DNA: TGTGCCAGTAGTCCCGGGACAGCTTTTAATTCACCCCTCCACTTT

D: -
J: TRBJ2-2
V: TRBV11-2
size: -
CDR3: CASSLGLASIWELFF
DNA: TGTGCCAGCAGCTTAGGTCTAGCCAGTATCTGGGAGCTGTTTTTT

D: -
J: TRBJ2-3
V: TRBV5-6
size: -
CDR3: CASLGGREGTDTQYF
DNA: TGTGCCAGCCTGGGCGGCAGGGAGGGCACAGATACGCAGTATTTT

D: -
J: TRBJ2-3
V: TRBV12-3/TRBV12-4
size: -
CDR3: CASSLFRLTQYF
DNA: TGTGCCAGCAGTTTATTTAGATTGACGCAGTATTTT

D: TRBD1
J: TRBJ2-7
V: TRBV2
size: -
CDR3: CASSQDRGVSSYEQYF
DNA: TGTGCCAGCAGCCAGGACAGGGGCGTGAGCTCCTACGAGCAGTACTTC

D: -
J: TRBJ1-3
V: TRBV18
size: many
CDR3: CASSPRQRRSSGNTIYF
DNA: TGTGCCAGCTCACCCAGACAGAGACGGAGCTCTGGAAACACCATATATTTT

D: TRBD1
J: TRBJ2-3
V: TRBV7-2
size: -
CDR3: CASRWDRGRADTQYF
DNA: TGTGCCAGCAGGTGGGACAGGGGGCGCGCAGATACGCAGTATTTT

D: -
J: TRBJ1-6
V: TRBV20-1
size: -
CDR3: CSASTRQDSPLHF
DNA: TGCAGTGCTAGTACGAGACAAGATTCACCCCTCCACTTT

D: TRBD2
J: TRBJ2-7
V: TRBV7-9
size: -
CDR3: CASSSKSTSGGSYEQYF
DNA: TGTGCCAGCAGCTCCAAGTCGACTAGCGGGGGATCCTACGAGCAGTACTTC